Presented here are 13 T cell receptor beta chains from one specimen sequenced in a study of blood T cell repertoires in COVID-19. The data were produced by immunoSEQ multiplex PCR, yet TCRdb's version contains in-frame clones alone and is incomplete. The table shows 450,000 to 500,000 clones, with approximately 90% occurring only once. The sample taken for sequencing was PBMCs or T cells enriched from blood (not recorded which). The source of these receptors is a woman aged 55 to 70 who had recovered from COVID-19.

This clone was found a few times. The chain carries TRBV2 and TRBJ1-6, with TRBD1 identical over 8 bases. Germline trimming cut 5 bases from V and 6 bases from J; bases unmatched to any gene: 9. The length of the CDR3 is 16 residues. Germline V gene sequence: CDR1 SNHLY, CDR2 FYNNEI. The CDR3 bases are TGTGCCAGCAGTCCCAGGGGGCCCGAGGGTAATTCACCCCTCCACTTT. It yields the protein CASSPRGPEGNSPLHF.

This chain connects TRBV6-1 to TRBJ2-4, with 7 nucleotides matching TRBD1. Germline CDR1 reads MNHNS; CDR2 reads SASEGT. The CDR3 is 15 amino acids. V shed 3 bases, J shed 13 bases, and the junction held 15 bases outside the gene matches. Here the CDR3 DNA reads TGTGCCAGCAGTGACCCCGGGACAGTACCCCATAGGCAGTACTTC. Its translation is CASSDPGTVPHRQYF.

Here the CDR3 reads CASSWTGGGNTIYF. DNA for the CDR3: TGTGCCAGCAGCTGGACAGGGGGAGGAAACACCATATATTTT. This chain joins TRBV7-9 and TRBJ1-3; 10 bases fit TRBD1. The CDR3 is 14 residues long. Germline trimming cut 4 bases from V and 4 bases from J; bases unmatched to any gene: 1. Looked up from germline, CDR1 is SEHNR and CDR2 is FQNEAQ (reference sequence).

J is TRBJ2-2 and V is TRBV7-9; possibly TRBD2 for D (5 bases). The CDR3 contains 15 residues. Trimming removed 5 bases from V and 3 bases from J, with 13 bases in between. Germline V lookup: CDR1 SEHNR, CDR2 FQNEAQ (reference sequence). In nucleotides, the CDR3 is TGTGCCAGCAGCCTGGACTGGTTCGACACCGGGGAGCTGTTTTTT. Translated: CASSLDWFDTGELFF.

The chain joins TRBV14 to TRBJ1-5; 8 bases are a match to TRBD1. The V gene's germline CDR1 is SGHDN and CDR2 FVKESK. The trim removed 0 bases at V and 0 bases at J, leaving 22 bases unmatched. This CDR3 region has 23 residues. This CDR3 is CASSQDVREGQGGIYGSNQPQHF. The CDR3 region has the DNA TGTGCCAGCAGCCAAGATGTGAGGGAAGGACAGGGAGGGATATATGGTAGCAATCAGCCCCAGCATTTT.

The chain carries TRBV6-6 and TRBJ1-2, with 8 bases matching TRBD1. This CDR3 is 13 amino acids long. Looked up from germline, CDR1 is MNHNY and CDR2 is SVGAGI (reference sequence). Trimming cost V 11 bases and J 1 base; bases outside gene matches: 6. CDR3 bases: TGTGCCTCCAGGGGGCAATATAACTATGGCTACACCTTC. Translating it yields CASRGQYNYGYTF.

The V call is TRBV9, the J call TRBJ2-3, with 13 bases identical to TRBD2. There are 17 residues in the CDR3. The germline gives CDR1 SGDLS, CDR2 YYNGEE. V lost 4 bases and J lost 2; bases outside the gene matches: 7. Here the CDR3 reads CASSPSGTSGVTDTQYF. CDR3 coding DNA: TGTGCCAGCAGCCCCTCCGGGACTAGCGGGGTCACAGATACGCAGTATTTT.

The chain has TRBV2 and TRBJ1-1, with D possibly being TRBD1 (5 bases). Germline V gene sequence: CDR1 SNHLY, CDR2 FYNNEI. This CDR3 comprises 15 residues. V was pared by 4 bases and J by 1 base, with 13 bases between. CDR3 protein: CASSATDTGNTEAFF. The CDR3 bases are TGTGCCAGCAGTGCTACGGACACCGGGAACACTGAAGCTTTCTTT.

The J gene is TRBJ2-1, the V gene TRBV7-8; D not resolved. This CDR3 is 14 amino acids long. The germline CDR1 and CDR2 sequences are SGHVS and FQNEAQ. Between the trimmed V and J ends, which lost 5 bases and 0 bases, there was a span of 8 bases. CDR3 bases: TGTGCCAGCAGCGGGCTAAGCTCCTACAATGAGCAGTTCTTC. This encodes CASSGLSSYNEQFF.

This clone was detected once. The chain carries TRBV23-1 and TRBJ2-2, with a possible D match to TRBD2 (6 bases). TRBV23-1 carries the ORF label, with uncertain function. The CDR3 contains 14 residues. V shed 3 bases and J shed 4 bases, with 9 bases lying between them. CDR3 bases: TGCGCCAGCAGTCACCCGCGGGGCACCGGGGAGCTGTTTTTT. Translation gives CASSHPRGTGELFF.

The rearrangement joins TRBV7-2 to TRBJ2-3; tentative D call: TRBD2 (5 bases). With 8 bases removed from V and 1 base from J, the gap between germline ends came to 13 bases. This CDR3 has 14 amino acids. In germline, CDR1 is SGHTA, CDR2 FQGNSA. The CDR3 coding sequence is TGTGCCAGCTCCTTTGGACTCCGCACAGATACGCAGTATTTT. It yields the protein CASSFGLRTDTQYF.

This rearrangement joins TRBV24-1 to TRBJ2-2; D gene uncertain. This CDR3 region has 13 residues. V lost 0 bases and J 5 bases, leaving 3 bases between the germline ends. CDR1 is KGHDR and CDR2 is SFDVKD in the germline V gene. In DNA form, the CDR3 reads TGTGCCACCAGTGATTTGCATACCGGGGAGCTGTTTTTT. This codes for CATSDLHTGELFF.

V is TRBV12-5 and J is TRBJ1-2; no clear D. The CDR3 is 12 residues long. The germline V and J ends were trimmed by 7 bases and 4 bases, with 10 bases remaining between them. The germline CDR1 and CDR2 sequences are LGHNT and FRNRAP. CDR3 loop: CASDREGYGYTF. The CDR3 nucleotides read TGTGCTAGTGACCGAGAGGGCTATGGCTACACCTTC.